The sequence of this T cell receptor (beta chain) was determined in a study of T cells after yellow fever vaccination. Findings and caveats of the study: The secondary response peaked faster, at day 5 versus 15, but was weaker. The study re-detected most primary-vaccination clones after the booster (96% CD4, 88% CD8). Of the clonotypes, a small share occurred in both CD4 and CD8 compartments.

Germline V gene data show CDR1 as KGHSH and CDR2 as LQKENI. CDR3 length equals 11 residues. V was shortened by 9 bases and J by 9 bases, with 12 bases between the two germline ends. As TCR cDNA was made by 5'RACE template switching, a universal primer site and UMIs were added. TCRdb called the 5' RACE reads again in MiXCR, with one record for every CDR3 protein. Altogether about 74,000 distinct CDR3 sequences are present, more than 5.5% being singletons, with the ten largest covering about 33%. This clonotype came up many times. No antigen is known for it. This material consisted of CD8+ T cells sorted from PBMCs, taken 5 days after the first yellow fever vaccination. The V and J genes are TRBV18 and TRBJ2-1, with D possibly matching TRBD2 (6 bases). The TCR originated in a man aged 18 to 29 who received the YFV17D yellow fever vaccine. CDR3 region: CASTMGGEQFF. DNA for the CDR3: TGTGCCAGTACCATGGGGGGTGAGCAGTTCTTC.